This T cell receptor (beta chain) was retrieved from a study of CD8 T cells in Susac syndrome. As to this clonotype: The antigen is undetermined.

This CDR3 spans 14 amino acids. The germline gives CDR1 DFQATT, CDR2 SNEGSKA (reference sequence). Trimming removed 6 bases at V and 4 bases at J, with 18 bases between. TCR beta from blood CD8+ and CD4+ T cells was sequenced. It was with random hexamers that about 0.45 to 1 ug RNA was reverse transcribed. Amplification of TCR beta CDR3 used immunoSEQ multiplex PCR across 54 Vbeta and 13 Jbeta. TCRdb re-called the immunoSEQ multiplex PCR reads through MiXCR, storing one row per CDR3 protein. This repertoire shows about 60,000 distinct CDR3 sequences, more than 90% found once; its top ten account for roughly 0.2%. Notes on the study in general: The authors acknowledged that their TCR sequencing and HLA analysis involved a relatively small number of individuals.

This chain links TRBV20-1 with TRBJ1-1; D gene uncertain. Sequences were obtained from CD8+ T cells from PBMCs. The receptor's source is a human donor in good health. The CDR3 DNA follows: TGCAGTGCCCGATCCGGGGTAGAATCCACTGAAGCTTTCTTT. Translation: CSARSGVESTEAFF.